Reported below is one T cell receptor beta chain. TCRdb reanalysed the PCR reads using MiXCR and keeps one entry per CDR3 protein. The table records 8,000 to 13,000 distinct CDR3 sequences, about 60% of them present only once. CDR3 length: 14 amino acids. Germline-derived CDR1 and CDR2 are SGHTA and FQGNSA. These data belong to a study of tumor-infiltrating lymphocytes in oesophageal squamous cell carcinoma. This clonotype was obtained from a female donor with esophageal squamous cell carcinoma. V is TRBV7-2 and J is TRBJ2-1, with 12 bases aligning to TRBD2. The closer fit of TRBJ2-7 to the DNA end suggests the J call may be wrong. Sequencing input: esophageal tumor tissue. This chain's CDR3 is CASSPGLAGNEQYF. The DNA of the CDR3 is TGTGCCAGCAGCCCAGGACTAGCGGGAAACGAGCAGTACTTC.